The 27 T cell receptor beta chains reported below all come from one sample, sequenced in a study of T-cell memory formation after mild COVID-19. TCRdb reprocessed the 5' RACE reads via MiXCR and lists one record per CDR3 protein. The data show 190,000 or so distinct CDR3 sequences, roughly 30% seen once. The sample consisted of PBMCs or a T cell subset sorted from them (not recorded which). These receptors were collected from an adult woman who had mild COVID-19 (a few samples of this study predate the infection). Cell type and time point are not known.

V gene TRBV5-6 combines with J gene TRBJ2-1, with D unresolved. With 0 bases removed from V and 7 bases from J, the gap between germline ends came to 11 bases. The germline V gene encodes CDR1 SGHDT and CDR2 YYEEEE. The CDR3 length is 14 residues. For the CDR3, the DNA is TGTGCCAGCAGCTTGGCCCTACTCCTTAATGAGCAGTTCTTC. Translating gives CASSLALLLNEQFF.

CDR3: CASSPPPNRNTEAFF. The CDR3 nucleotides read TGTGCCAGCTCACCACCGCCCAACAGGAACACTGAAGCTTTCTTT. This sequence joins TRBV18 and TRBJ1-1; no reliable D call. CDR3 length: 15 amino acids. The ends were cut back, 0 bases at V and 1 base at J, with 9 bases in the middle. Looked up from germline, CDR1 is KGHSH and CDR2 is LQKENI.

The chain carries TRBV4-1 and TRBJ2-5, with D perhaps matching TRBD1 or TRBD2 (5 bases each). The CDR3 has 16 amino acids. Germline CDR1 is MGHRA and CDR2 is YSYEKL. V gave up 2 bases and J gave up 1 base, with 14 bases separating them. The CDR3 region has the DNA TGCGCCAGCAGCCAACTGGGGTCAGGGACCCAAGAGACCCAGTACTTC. Translated: CASSQLGSGTQETQYF.

V usage is TRBV5-1 and J usage is TRBJ1-2, with D hard to call. The germline gives CDR1 SGHRS, CDR2 YFSETQ. The CDR3 consists of 15 residues. Trimming took off 2 bases at V and 2 bases at J, with 13 bases between the two ends. The CDR3 region has the DNA TGCGCCAGCAGCTTCTCCTTAGGGATCAACTATGGCTACACCTTC. Translated, it gives CASSFSLGINYGYTF.

The CDR3 DNA sequence: TGTGCCAGCAGTAGGAGGGGCGCTGAAGCTTTCTTT. Amino acid sequence: CASSRRGAEAFF. This chain joins TRBV6-2 or TRBV6-3 and TRBJ1-1, with D perhaps matching TRBD1 (5 bases). This CDR3 has 12 amino acids. Germline CDR1 reads MNHEY; CDR2 reads SVGEGT. V was cut by 5 bases and J by 6 bases, with 10 bases left in between.

This clonotype occurred a few times. V gene TRBV5-1 combines with J gene TRBJ2-7; D possibly uses TRBD1 or TRBD2 (5 bases each). CDR1 and CDR2 from the germline V gene are SGHRS and YFSETQ. V was cut by 0 bases and J by 6 bases, with 19 bases left in between. The CDR3 extends over 16 amino acids. The CDR3, as DNA: TGCGCCAGCAGCTTGGGAGGGGCCCTGACTCGGGTCGAGCAGTACTTC. This gives the protein CASSLGGALTRVEQYF.

V gene TRBV6-5 combines with J gene TRBJ2-7, with 11 bases identical to TRBD2. There are 15 residues in the CDR3. After removal of 7 bases from V and 0 bases from J, the junction contained 5 bases not matched to a gene. Germline CDR1 reads MNHEY; CDR2 reads SVGAGI. The CDR3 nucleotides read TGTGCCAGCACCCGTAGCGGGAGGGTCTCCTACGAGCAGTACTTC. It specifies CASTRSGRVSYEQYF.

The V and J genes are TRBV5-4 and TRBJ2-7; 7 nucleotides line up with TRBD2. After removal of 6 bases from V and 5 bases from J, the junction contained 11 bases not matched to a gene. The CDR3 sequence is 14 residues long. Germline values: CDR1 SGHNT, CDR2 YYREEE (reference sequence). The CDR3 is CASTINLAGDEQYF. As DNA, the CDR3 is TGTGCCAGCACCATTAACCTTGCGGGAGACGAGCAGTACTTC.

The chain has TRBV4-3 and TRBJ1-5; 8 positions match TRBD1. The germline gives CDR1 LGHNA, CDR2 YSLEER. This CDR3 has 16 residues. V shed 1 base, J shed 1 base, and the junction held 3 bases outside the gene matches. CDR3 nucleotide sequence: TGCGCCAGCAGCCAAGGGACAGGGTTAAGCAATCAGCCCCAGCATTTT. Translation: CASSQGTGLSNQPQHF.

The chain combines TRBV12-3 or TRBV12-4 with TRBJ1-1; D not certain. V was pared by 3 bases and J by 3 bases, with 17 bases between. CDR3 size: 16 residues. Here the CDR3 DNA reads TGTGCCAGCAGTTTCTCCATGGATACCCGAGACACTGAAGCTTTCTTT. Translated: CASSFSMDTRDTEAFF.

This clonotype was seen more than once but under ten times. This chain uses TRBV25-1 with TRBJ1-2, with D perhaps TRBD1 (6 bases). The germline V gene has CDR1 MGHDK and CDR2 SYGVNS. V lost 6 bases, J lost 7 bases, and 18 bases lay in between. The CDR3 has 14 residues. The DNA of the CDR3 is TGTGCCAGCAGCCCTTGGGGGCAGTCTTCTGGCTACACCTTC. It is translated as CASSPWGQSSGYTF.

J is TRBJ2-3 and V is TRBV6-5; 9 bases align to TRBD2. CDR3 size: 15 residues. The junction had 1 base not matched to a gene; V was cut back by 2 bases and J by 1 base. Germline V gives CDR1 MNHEY, CDR2 SVGAGI. The CDR3, as DNA: TGTGCCAGCAGTTACGGGACTAGCCGCACAGATACGCAGTATTTT. It specifies CASSYGTSRTDTQYF.

This clonotype was picked up one time. The chain is built from TRBV9 and TRBJ1-2; TRBD1 might be the D (5 bases). The CDR3 has 14 amino acids. V was trimmed by 0 bases and J by 3 bases, leaving 9 bases between them. Germline CDR1 SGDLS, CDR2 YYNGEE. CDR3 region: CASSVAQGDYGYTF. The CDR3 coding sequence is TGTGCCAGCAGCGTAGCGCAGGGTGACTATGGCTACACCTTC.

In this sample, this clonotype turned up a few times. The genes are TRBV20-1 and TRBJ2-7; D possibly matches TRBD1 or TRBD2 (6 bases each). The CDR3 loop spans 14 amino acids. V gave up 8 bases and J gave up 0 bases, with 17 bases separating them. The V gene's germline CDR1 is DFQATT and CDR2 SNEGSKA (reference sequence). DNA for the CDR3: TGCAGTCGCAGAGTACAGGGAGGCTCCTACGAGCAGTACTTC. Its protein product is CSRRVQGGSYEQYF.

The V call is TRBV11-2, the J call TRBJ2-3; D possibly corresponds to TRBD2 (5 bases). This CDR3 has 14 residues. Trimming removed 5 bases at V and 2 bases at J, with 11 bases between. CDR1 is SGHAT and CDR2 is FQNNGV in the germline V gene. CDR3 DNA sequence: TGTGCCAGCAGCCCGTGGACTCCCACAGATACGCAGTATTTT. Its translation: CASSPWTPTDTQYF.

The chain employs TRBV12-3 or TRBV12-4 and TRBJ2-1, with D unclear. The CDR3 has 14 amino acids. V shed 5 bases and J shed 7 bases, with 15 bases lying between them. The CDR3 here is CASSLQPNLNEQFF. The CDR3 DNA sequence: TGTGCCAGCAGTCTCCAGCCAAACTTAAATGAGCAGTTCTTC.

This clonotype was seen only a few times. The J gene is TRBJ1-4, the V gene TRBV2; D gene uncertain. Trimming cost V 5 bases and J 8 bases, with 12 bases left between them. This CDR3 comprises 13 residues. Germline CDR1 and CDR2: SNHLY and FYNNEI. CDR3 amino acids: CASSNVRREKLFF. For the CDR3, the DNA is TGTGCCAGCAGTAACGTCCGAAGGGAAAAACTGTTTTTT.

This chain links TRBV2 with TRBJ2-1, with 10 bases fitting TRBD2. Trimming took 6 bases from V and 7 from J; bases not matched to a gene: 9. This CDR3 has 15 amino acids. The germline CDR1 and CDR2 sequences are SNHLY and FYNNEI. Here the CDR3 DNA reads TGTGCCAGCAGCCCGGGACTAGCGATAAAGAATGAGCAGTTCTTC. It translates to CASSPGLAIKNEQFF.

This clonotype was seen only a few times. The chain carries TRBV15 and TRBJ2-4; possibly TRBD1 for D (6 bases). V was trimmed by 0 bases and J by 15 bases, leaving 12 bases between them. This CDR3 is built from 12 residues. Germline lookup yields CDR1 LNHNV and CDR2 YYDKDF (reference sequence). CDR3 sequence reads: CATSRDRRDMYF. The CDR3, as DNA: TGTGCCACCAGCAGAGATAGACGGGACATGTACTTC.

A few counts support this clonotype. This chain links TRBV13 with TRBJ2-7; D unclear. Trimming cost V 5 bases and J 5 bases, with 10 bases left between them. CDR1 and CDR2 from the germline V gene are PRHDT and FYEKMQ (reference sequence). The CDR3 extends over 12 amino acids. The CDR3 DNA is TGTGCCAGCAGCCCTAGTTCCCACGAGCAGTACTTC. Its protein is CASSPSSHEQYF.

Many counts were recorded for this clonotype. The chain links TRBV3-1 to TRBJ2-7, with TRBD1 matching 7 bases. Germline V gives CDR1 LGHDT, CDR2 YNNKEL (reference sequence). Trimming removed 5 bases from V and 1 base from J; junction bases left unmatched: 8. This CDR3 is built from 15 residues. The CDR3 region has the DNA TGTGCCAGCAGCTGGACCTCGACAGGGTCCTACGAGCAGTACTTC. Amino acid sequence: CASSWTSTGSYEQYF.

In this sample, this clonotype turned up a few times. Here the CDR3 reads CASSHPHSYEQYF. DNA for the CDR3: TGTGCCAGCAGCCACCCCCACAGCTACGAGCAGTACTTC. The V and J genes are TRBV7-9 and TRBJ2-7; no reliable D call. V lost 5 bases and J lost 3, with 11 bases in between. The CDR3 sequence is 13 residues long. Per the germline V gene, CDR1 is SEHNR and CDR2 is FQNEAQ (reference sequence). The variable domain in full, with the rest retrieved from reference TRBV7-9 and TRBJ2-7, is DTGVSQNPRHKITKRGQNVTFRCDPISEHNRLYWYRQTLGQGPEFLTYFQNEAQLEKSRLLSDRFSAERPKGSFSTLEIQRTEQGDSAMYLCASSHPHSYEQYFGPGTRLTVT.

This clonotype has just a few counts. The rearrangement uses TRBV7-9 and TRBJ2-1; perhaps D is TRBD1 or TRBD2 (5 bases each). Germline V lookup: CDR1 SEHNR, CDR2 FQNEAQ (reference sequence). CDR3 size: 10 residues. This chain's CDR3 is CAGGYNEQFF. CDR3 DNA: TGTGCTGGGGGCTACAATGAGCAGTTCTTC.

The chain recombines TRBV20-1 with TRBJ2-2; D possibly corresponds to TRBD1 (6 bases). This CDR3 is 16 amino acids long. V lost 3 bases, J lost 4 bases, and 18 bases lay in between. Looked up from germline, CDR1 is DFQATT and CDR2 is SNEGSKA (reference sequence). This CDR3 reads CSARLPGAAATGELFF. The CDR3 DNA sequence: TGCAGTGCTAGGCTTCCAGGGGCCGCCGCCACCGGGGAGCTGTTTTTT.

This clonotype was observed a few times. The rearrangement uses TRBV7-9 and TRBJ2-5, with D unclear. Looked up from germline, CDR1 is SEHNR and CDR2 is FQNEAQ (reference sequence). This CDR3 spans 11 amino acids. V gave up 5 bases and J gave up 5 bases, with 6 bases separating them. In DNA, the CDR3 is TGTGCCAGCAGCCTAATCGAGACCCAGTACTTC. It encodes CASSLIETQYF.

The CDR3, as DNA: TGTGCCAGCATCTTGGGGGGGCTGAGCACAGATACGCAGTATTTT. This translates into CASILGGLSTDTQYF. The chain employs TRBV12-3 or TRBV12-4 and TRBJ2-3, with a tentative D call TRBD2 (7 bases). CDR3 length: 15 amino acids. Trimming shortened V by 7 bases and J by 0 bases, and 14 bases separated the two germline ends.

The V call is TRBV10-3, the J call TRBJ1-5; TRBD1 agrees at 7 bases. After removal of 4 bases from V and 7 bases from J, the junction contained 7 bases not matched to a gene. This CDR3 contains 14 residues. CDR1 and CDR2 from the germline V gene are ENHRY and SYGVKD. The CDR3 nucleotides are TGTGCCATCAGTGTATCAGGGGGAAACCAGCCCCAGCATTTT. Translated, it gives CAISVSGGNQPQHF.